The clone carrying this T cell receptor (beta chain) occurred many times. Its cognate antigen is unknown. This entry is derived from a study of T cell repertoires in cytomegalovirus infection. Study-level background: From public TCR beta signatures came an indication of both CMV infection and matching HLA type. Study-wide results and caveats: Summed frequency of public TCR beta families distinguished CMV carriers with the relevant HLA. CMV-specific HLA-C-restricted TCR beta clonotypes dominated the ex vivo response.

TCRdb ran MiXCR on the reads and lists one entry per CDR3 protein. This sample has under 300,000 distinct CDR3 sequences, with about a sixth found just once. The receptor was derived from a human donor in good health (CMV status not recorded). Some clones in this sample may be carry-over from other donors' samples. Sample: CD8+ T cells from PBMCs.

CDR3 DNA: TGTGCCAGCAGCCCGCGGGGGGTTGACACAGATACGCAGTATTTT. Its translation: CASSPRGVDTDTQYF. This chain connects TRBV7-2 to TRBJ2-3; 8 bases are a match to TRBD2. Germline CDR1 reads SGHTA; CDR2 reads FQGNSA. V dropped 5 bases and J dropped 2; count of bases not matched to a gene: 6. The CDR3 is 15 amino acids. Combining the CDR3 with reference TRBV7-2 and TRBJ2-3 gives the whole variable domain GAGVSQSPSNKVTEKGKDVELRCDPISGHTALYWYRQSLGQGLEFLIYFQGNSAPDKSGLPSDRFSAERTGGSVSTLTIQRTQQEDSAVYLCASSPRGVDTDTQYFGPGTRLTVL.